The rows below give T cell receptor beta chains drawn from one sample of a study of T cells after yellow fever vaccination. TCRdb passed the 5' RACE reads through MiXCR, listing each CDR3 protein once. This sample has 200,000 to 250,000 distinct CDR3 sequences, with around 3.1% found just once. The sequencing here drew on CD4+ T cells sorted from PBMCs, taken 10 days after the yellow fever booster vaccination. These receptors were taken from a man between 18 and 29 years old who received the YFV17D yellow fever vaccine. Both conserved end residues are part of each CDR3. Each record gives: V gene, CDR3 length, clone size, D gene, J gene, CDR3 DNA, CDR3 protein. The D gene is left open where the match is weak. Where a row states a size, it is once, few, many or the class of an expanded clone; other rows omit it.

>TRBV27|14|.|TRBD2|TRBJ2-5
TGTGCCAGCAGTTTATACGGGGGGGCAGAGACCCAGTACTTC
CASSLYGGAETQYF
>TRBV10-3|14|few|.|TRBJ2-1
TGTGCCGCGCTCGAACCGGGGCTTACCAATGAGCAGTTCTTC
CAALEPGLTNEQFF
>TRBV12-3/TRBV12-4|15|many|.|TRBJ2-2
TGTGCCAGCAGGACCCGACAGGCTGGGACCGGGGAGCTGTTTTTT
CASRTRQAGTGELFF
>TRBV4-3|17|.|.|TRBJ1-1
TGCGCCAGCAGCCAAGAATCTCTGCTGGGGGGCGCGGGTGAAGCTTTCTTT
CASSQESLLGGAGEAFF
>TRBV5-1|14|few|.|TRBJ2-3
TGCGCCAGCTCCCGGCAGGGTGGCACAGATACGCAGTATTTT
CASSRQGGTDTQYF
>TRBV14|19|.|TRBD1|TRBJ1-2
TGTGCCAGCAGCTTTAAACGGTCGGGACAGGAGGGAGCTAACTATGGCTACACCTTC
CASSFKRSGQEGANYGYTF
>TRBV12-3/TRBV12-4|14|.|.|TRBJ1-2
TGTGCCAGCGGGGCAGGCCAAGCTAACTATGGCTACACCTTC
CASGAGQANYGYTF
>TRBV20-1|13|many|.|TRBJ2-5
TGCAGTGCTAGACAGGATGACCAAGAGACCCAGTACTTC
CSARQDDQETQYF
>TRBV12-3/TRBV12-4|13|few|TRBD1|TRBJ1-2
TGTGCCAGCGGGACAGGCTTTTCCTATGGCTACACCTTC
CASGTGFSYGYTF
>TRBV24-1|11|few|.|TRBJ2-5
TGTGCCACCAGTACGGGAGAGACCCAGTACTTC
CATSTGETQYF
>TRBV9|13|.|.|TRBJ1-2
TGTGCCAGCAGCGCCCTTGGGGTCTATGGCTACACCTTC
CASSALGVYGYTF
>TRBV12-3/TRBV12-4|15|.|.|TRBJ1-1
TGTGCCAGCAGACCCGACGGAACTCTTAACACTGAAGCTTTCTTT
CASRPDGTLNTEAFF
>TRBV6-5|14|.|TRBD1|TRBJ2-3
TGTGCCAGCAGTGACTGGACAGGGACAGATACGCAGTATTTT
CASSDWTGTDTQYF
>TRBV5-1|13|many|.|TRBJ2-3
TGCGCCAGCAGCATGGGCGGCACAGATACGCAGTATTTT
CASSMGGTDTQYF
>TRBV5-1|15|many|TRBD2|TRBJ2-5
TGCGCCAGCAGCCCTCAGCGGGGAGTACAAGAGACCCAGTACTTC
CASSPQRGVQETQYF
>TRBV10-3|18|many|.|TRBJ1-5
TGTGCCATCAGTGAGTCGAAAATCGGGGTCACTGGCAATCAGCCCCAGCATTTT
CAISESKIGVTGNQPQHF
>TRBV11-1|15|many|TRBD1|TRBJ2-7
TGTGCCAGCAGCTTAGGAACAGGGGGCAGATACGAGCAGTACTTC
CASSLGTGGRYEQYF
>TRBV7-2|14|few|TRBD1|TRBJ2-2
TGTGCCAGCAGCCCCGACAGGGCGGTCGGGGAGCTGTTTTTT
CASSPDRAVGELFF
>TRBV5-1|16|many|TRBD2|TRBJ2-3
TGCGCCAGCAGCTTCGGGACTAGCGGGGGGACTGATACGCAGTATTTT
CASSFGTSGGTDTQYF
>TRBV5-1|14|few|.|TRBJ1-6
TGCGCCAGCACCCGGGGGCAGGGCGGCTCACCCCTCCACTTT
CASTRGQGGSPLHF
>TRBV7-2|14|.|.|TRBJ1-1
TGTGCCAGCAGGGCGAGACTTGAATGGACTGAAGCTTTCTTT
CASRARLEWTEAFF
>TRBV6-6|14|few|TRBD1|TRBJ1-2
TGTGCCAGCACCCTACAGGGGTTGGGCTATGGCTACACCTTC
CASTLQGLGYGYTF
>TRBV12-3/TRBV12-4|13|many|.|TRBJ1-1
TGTGCCAGCAGTTTACAAAGTAACACTGAAGCTTTCTTT
CASSLQSNTEAFF
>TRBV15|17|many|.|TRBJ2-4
TGTGCCACCAGCAGAGAATTGACTTTAATAGCCAAAAACATTCAGTACTTC
CATSRELTLIAKNIQYF